The 17 T cell receptor beta chains below were found in one sample sequenced in a study of T cells in Graves' hyperthyroidism and ophthalmopathy. RNA transcripts yielded amplified TCR beta CDR3 regions. HTBI primers drove first-round RT-PCR of the TCR CDR3. One entry per CDR3 protein, called by TCRdb with MiXCR from the multiplex PCR reads. This sample has 500,000 to 600,000 distinct CDR3 sequences, with 40% to 50% found just once. Sequenced: peripheral blood or thyroid tissue (not recorded which). The origin of the receptors is an adult woman with Graves' disease, either hyperthyroidism or ophthalmopathy (not recorded which).

The chain couples TRBV7-9 to TRBJ1-5; 9 nucleotides agree with TRBD1. The CDR3 spans 16 residues. V trimming: 4 bases; J trimming: 7 bases; junction bases outside the gene matches: 11. Germline V lookup: CDR1 SEHNR, CDR2 FQNEAQ (reference sequence). This CDR3 reads CASSWTGANYEQPQHF. The CDR3 coding sequence is TGTGCCAGCAGCTGGACAGGGGCAAACTACGAGCAGCCCCAGCATTTT.

This clonotype was seen a handful of times. The V gene is TRBV28, the J gene TRBJ1-5, with 11 positions matching TRBD1. J gave up 7 bases and V 3 bases, and 8 bases lay outside the gene matches. Germline-derived CDR1 and CDR2 are MDHEN and SYDVKM. This CDR3 contains 16 residues. The CDR3 sequence: CASSFQGQGVHQPQHF. In nucleotides, the CDR3 is TGTGCCAGCAGTTTTCAGGGACAGGGGGTCCACCAGCCCCAGCATTTT.

The gene calls are TRBV10-3 and TRBJ2-5, with TRBD2 as a possible D gene (6 bases). This CDR3 has 14 amino acids. The V and J ends lost 10 bases and 5 bases respectively, with 20 bases between them. The germline CDR1 and CDR2 sequences are ENHRY and SYGVKD. CDR3 sequence reads: CASRIAEGPETQYF. For the CDR3, the DNA is TGTGCCAGCAGGATAGCGGAAGGGCCGGAGACCCAGTACTTC.

This clonotype was counted many times. The chain joins TRBV29-1 to TRBJ1-2; D may be TRBD1 (5 bases). The CDR3 runs to 14 residues. Germline loops: CDR1 SQVTM, CDR2 ANQGSEA. Trimming took 6 bases from V and 2 from J, leaving 16 bases between them. The CDR3 loop reads CSVVEGTSNYGYTF. In DNA, the CDR3 is TGCAGCGTCGTTGAGGGGACGTCGAACTATGGCTACACCTTC.

This chain joins TRBV20-1 and TRBJ2-5; weak D call: TRBD2 (6 bases). V lost 3 bases to trimming and J lost 5 bases, with 10 bases between them. Germline V lookup: CDR1 DFQATT, CDR2 SNEGSKA (reference sequence). This CDR3 has 12 residues. Here the CDR3 DNA reads TGCAGTGCTAGTTACAGCGGGGAGACCCAGTACTTC. Translating gives CSASYSGETQYF.

The chain couples TRBV29-1 to TRBJ1-1, with TRBD1 matching 7 bases. The CDR3 length is 13 residues. With 2 bases clipped from V and 4 bases from J, the junction kept 4 bases outside the gene matches. Germline values: CDR1 SQVTM, CDR2 ANQGSEA. The CDR3 DNA is TGCAGCGTTGAAAGGCAGGGGGTCACTGAAGCTTTCTTT. Translation: CSVERQGVTEAFF. The entire variable domain, with the rest obtained from reference TRBV29-1 and TRBJ1-1, is as follows: SAVISQKPSRDICQRGTSLTIQCQVDSQVTMMFWYRQQPGQSLTLIATANQGSEATYESGFVIDKFPISRPNLTFSTLTVSNMSPEDSSIYLCSVERQGVTEAFFGQGTRLTVV.

This clonotype was found a few times. This chain joins TRBV29-1 and TRBJ2-5, with D possibly being TRBD1 or TRBD2 (5 bases each). This CDR3 is 12 amino acids long. Trimming took off 7 bases at V and 3 bases at J, with 12 bases between the two ends. Germline values: CDR1 SQVTM, CDR2 ANQGSEA. The CDR3 DNA reads as TGCAGCGCGAGGGGTGGAAAAGAGACCCAGTACTTC. It translates to CSARGGKETQYF. The entire variable domain, with the rest obtained from reference TRBV29-1 and TRBJ2-5, is as follows: SAVISQKPSRDICQRGTSLTIQCQVDSQVTMMFWYRQQPGQSLTLIATANQGSEATYESGFVIDKFPISRPNLTFSTLTVSNMSPEDSSIYLCSARGGKETQYFGPGTRLLVL.

The genes are TRBV25-1 and TRBJ2-7, with TRBD2 matching over 12 bases. CDR3 size: 18 residues. Germline CDR1 reads MGHDK; CDR2 reads SYGVNS. The V segment lost 10 bases and the J segment 4 bases; nucleotides outside the gene matches: 20. For the CDR3, the DNA is TGTGCCAACCCTAGTCTAGCGGGAGGGACCTACGGGAATTACGAGCAGTACTTC. Protein: CANPSLAGGTYGNYEQYF.

This clonotype was detected once. At one of its ends the junction is not consistent with the germline gene, which may arise from a read error. The CDR3: CASSQEARRVAEQYF. The CDR3 DNA sequence: TGCGCCAGCAGCCAAGAAGCGCGCAGGGTCGCCGAGCAGTACTTC. This chain connects TRBV7-9 to TRBJ2-7; possible D gene TRBD1, 5 bases. The CDR3 covers 15 residues. In germline, CDR1 is SEHNR, CDR2 FQNEAQ (reference sequence).

The V and J genes are TRBV29-1 and TRBJ2-1; D gene uncertain. CDR1 is SQVTM, CDR2 ANQGSEA, per germline. Trimming took off 4 bases at V and 4 bases at J, with 8 bases between the two ends. This CDR3 contains 12 residues. CDR3 sequence: CSVGVGYNEQFF. CDR3 in DNA: TGCAGCGTTGGGGTCGGATACAATGAGCAGTTCTTC.

This sequence joins TRBV5-1 and TRBJ1-4; TRBD1 might be the D (5 bases). The CDR3 consists of 15 residues. Germline V CDR1 and CDR2: SGHRS, YFSETQ. Trimming shortened V by 0 bases and J by 8 bases, and 14 bases separated the two germline ends. The CDR3 nucleotides read TGCGCCAGCAGCTTGGAACTCAGGGCGAGCGAAAAACTGTTTTTT. Translated, it gives CASSLELRASEKLFF.

As concerns this clonotype: One junction end does not reproduce the germline sequence, and a read error may be involved. V usage is TRBV29-1 and J usage is TRBJ1-3; D call uncertain. CDR3 length: 13 amino acids. In germline, CDR1 is SQVTM, CDR2 ANQGSEA. The CDR3 DNA reads TGCAGCGTTGAATTCAGCTCTGGAACCACCATATATTTT. It specifies CSVEFSSGTTIYF.

This chain links TRBV10-3 with TRBJ2-7, with TRBD2 identical over 9 bases. The CDR3 has 14 amino acids. Germline trimming cut 4 bases from V and 0 bases from J; bases unmatched to any gene: 1. Germline loops: CDR1 ENHRY, CDR2 SYGVKD. CDR3 in DNA: TGTGCCATCAGTGGTAGCGGGAGCTCCTACGAGCAGTACTTC. Translated: CAISGSGSSYEQYF.

The genes are TRBV7-6 and TRBJ2-7, with 7 bases lining up with TRBD1. After removal of 5 bases from V and 8 bases from J, the junction contained 9 bases not matched to a gene. This CDR3 contains 13 residues. Germline CDR1 and CDR2: SGHVS and FNYEAQ. The CDR3 coding sequence is TGTGCCAGCAGCCCCCAAACACAGGGGAAGCAGTACTTC. As protein: CASSPQTQGKQYF.

This clonotype occurred a few times. The chain carries TRBV4-1 and TRBJ1-5, with 7 bases matching TRBD1. V was clipped by 0 bases and J by 9 bases; unmatched bases: 11. The CDR3 has 16 amino acids. The germline gives CDR1 MGHRA, CDR2 YSYEKL. The CDR3 DNA is TGCGCCAGCAGCCAAGATAGGACAGGATTCGAAAGGCCCCAGCATTTT. Translation: CASSQDRTGFERPQHF.

In this sample, this clonotype turned up many times. V usage is TRBV4-2 and J usage is TRBJ1-1; no reliable D call. Per the germline V gene, CDR1 is LGHNA and CDR2 is YNFKEQ. The CDR3 sequence is 15 residues long. Trimming stripped 1 base from V and 0 bases from J, with 9 bases between. CDR3 nucleotide sequence: TGTGCCAGCAGCCAAGGACACGAAATGAACACTGAAGCTTTCTTT. It specifies CASSQGHEMNTEAFF.

The chain's CDR3 is CASTQGNGYTF. CDR3 nucleotides: TGTGCCAGTACCCAGGGGAATGGCTACACCTTC. The gene calls are TRBV19 and TRBJ1-2, with a possible D match to TRBD1 (6 bases). CDR1 LNHDA and CDR2 SQIVND come from the germline V gene (reference sequence). Between the trimmed V and J ends, which lost 7 bases and 6 bases, there was a span of 9 bases. The CDR3 is 11 residues long.